This TCR beta chain was sequenced during a study of circulating CD8 cells and anti-PD-1 response in melanoma. Study conclusions and caveats: At M1, fewer than 8% of TRB clonotypes appeared in multiple subsets.

By share, this clonotype ranks as medium-sized. The antigen remains unidentified. Four subsets defined by PD-1 and/or TIGIT were sorted from live CD3+CD8+TCRalphabeta+ cells. Germline V CDR1 and CDR2: MGHDK, SYGVNS. The CDR3 totals 10 residues. V was clipped by 6 bases and J by 2 bases, with 0 bases between them. Each library started from roughly 15 ng of total RNA using the QIAseq Immune Repertoire TCR panel. TCRdb redid the calling of the reads with MiXCR, one entry per CDR3 protein. Of 350 to 550 distinct CDR3 sequences in the sample, roughly a tenth were seen once. Sequencing used CD8+ T cells from PBMCs, obtained at baseline or after one month of anti-PD-1 therapy (not recorded which). The rearrangement joins TRBV25-1 to TRBJ2-3; D gene uncertain. The clonotype comes from a human donor with melanoma. The CDR3 DNA reads TGTGCCAGCAGCACAGATACGCAGTATTTT. Its protein is CASSTDTQYF.